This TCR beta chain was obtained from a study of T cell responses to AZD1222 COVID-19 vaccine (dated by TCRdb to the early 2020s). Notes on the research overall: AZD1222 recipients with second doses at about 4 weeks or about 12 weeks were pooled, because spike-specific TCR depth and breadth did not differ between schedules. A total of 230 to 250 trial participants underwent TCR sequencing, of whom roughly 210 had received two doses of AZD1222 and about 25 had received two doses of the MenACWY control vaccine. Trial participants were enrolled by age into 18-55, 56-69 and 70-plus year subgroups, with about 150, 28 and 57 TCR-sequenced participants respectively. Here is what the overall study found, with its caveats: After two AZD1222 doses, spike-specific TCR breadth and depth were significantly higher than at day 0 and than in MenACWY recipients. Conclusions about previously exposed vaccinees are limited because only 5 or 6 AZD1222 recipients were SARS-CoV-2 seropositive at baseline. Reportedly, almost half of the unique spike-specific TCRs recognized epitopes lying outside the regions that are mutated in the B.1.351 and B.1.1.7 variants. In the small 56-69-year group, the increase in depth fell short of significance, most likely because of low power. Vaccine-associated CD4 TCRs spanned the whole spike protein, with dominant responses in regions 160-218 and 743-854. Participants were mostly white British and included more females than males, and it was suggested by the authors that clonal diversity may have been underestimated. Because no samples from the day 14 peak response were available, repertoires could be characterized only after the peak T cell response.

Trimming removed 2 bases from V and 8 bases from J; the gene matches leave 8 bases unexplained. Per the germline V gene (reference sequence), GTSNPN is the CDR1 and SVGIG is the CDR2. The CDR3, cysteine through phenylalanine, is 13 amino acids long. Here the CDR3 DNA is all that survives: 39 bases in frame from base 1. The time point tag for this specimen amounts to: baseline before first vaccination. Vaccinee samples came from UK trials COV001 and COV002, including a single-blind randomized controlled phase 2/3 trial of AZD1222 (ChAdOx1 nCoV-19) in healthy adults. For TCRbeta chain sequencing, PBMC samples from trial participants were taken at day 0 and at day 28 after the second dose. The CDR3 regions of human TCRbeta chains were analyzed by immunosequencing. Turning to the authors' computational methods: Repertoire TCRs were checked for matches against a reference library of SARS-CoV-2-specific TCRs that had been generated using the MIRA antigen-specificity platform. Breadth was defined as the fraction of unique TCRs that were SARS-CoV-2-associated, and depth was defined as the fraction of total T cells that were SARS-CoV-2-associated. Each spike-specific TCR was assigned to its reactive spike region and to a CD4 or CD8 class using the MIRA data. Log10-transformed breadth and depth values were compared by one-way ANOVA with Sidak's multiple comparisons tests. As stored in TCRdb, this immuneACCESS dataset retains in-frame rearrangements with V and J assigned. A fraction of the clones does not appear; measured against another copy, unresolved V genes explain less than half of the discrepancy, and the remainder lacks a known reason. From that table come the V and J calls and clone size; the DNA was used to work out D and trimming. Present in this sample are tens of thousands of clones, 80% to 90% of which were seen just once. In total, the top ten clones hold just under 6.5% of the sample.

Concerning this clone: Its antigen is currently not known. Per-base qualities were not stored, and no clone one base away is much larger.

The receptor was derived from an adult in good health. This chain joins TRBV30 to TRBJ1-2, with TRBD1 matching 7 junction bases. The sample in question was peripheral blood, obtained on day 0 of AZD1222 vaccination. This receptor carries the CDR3 CAWSSTGTGGYTF. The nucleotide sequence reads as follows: TGTGCCTGGAGTTCGACAGGGACTGGCGGCTACACCTTC.